These 7 T cell receptor beta chains were sequenced from one sample in a study of beta chain features in type 1 diabetes. Study-level points and caveats: Type 1 diabetes patients had TCRB CDR3s that were shorter (moderately but significantly so) in all four CD4+ subsets.

Their antigens are not known. The authors reverse transcribed all of the isolated RNA, so sequencing captured expressed TCRB transcripts. This table comes from immunoSEQ multiplex PCR, and its TCRdb copy is limited to in-frame clones, with some not included. The table includes roughly 300,000 clones, more than 13% detected once. Sequenced material: naive CD4+ T cells from blood. These receptor sequences come from a man aged 30-40 years with type 1 diabetes.

This clone turned up a few times. The chain couples TRBV9 to TRBJ2-2; 11 nucleotides align to TRBD1. CDR1 and CDR2 (germline): SGDLS, YYNGEE. J was trimmed by 6 bases and V by 3 bases; bases with no gene match: 10. The CDR3 totals 17 residues. The CDR3 sequence is CASSARGQGGSSGELFF. CDR3 DNA: TGTGCCAGCAGCGCGAGGGGACAGGGGGGATCGTCCGGGGAGCTGTTTTTT.

This chain uses TRBV5-5 with TRBJ1-5; no reliable D call. V was pared by 7 bases and J by 1 base, with 12 bases between. The germline V gene has CDR1 SGHKS and CDR2 YYEKEE (reference sequence). CDR3 length: 14 residues. CDR3 sequence (DNA): TGTGCCAGCCACCCTCGGGAGAGCAATCAGCCCCAGCATTTT. Translated: CASHPRESNQPQHF.

The chain has TRBV4-3 and TRBJ2-7; D may be TRBD1 (6 bases). CDR1 is LGHNA and CDR2 is YSLEER in the germline V gene. The V end lost 1 base, the J end lost 3 bases, and 16 bases lay between the germline ends. There are 16 residues in the CDR3. The CDR3, as DNA: TGCGCCAGCAGCCAAGGAGGAACAGGGCCCAACTACGAGCAGTACTTC. Amino acids: CASSQGGTGPNYEQYF.

The gene calls are TRBV4-2 and TRBJ2-7, with 16 bases aligning to TRBD2. The junction had 4 bases not matched to a gene; V was cut back by 0 bases and J by 5 bases. Germline V gene sequence: CDR1 LGHNA, CDR2 YNFKEQ. The CDR3 consists of 17 residues. This CDR3 is CASSQEGLAGGPHEQYF. CDR3 in DNA: TGTGCCAGCAGCCAAGAGGGACTAGCGGGAGGGCCCCACGAGCAGTACTTC.

This clone has more than one count but fewer than ten. The chain uses TRBV28 and TRBJ2-5; maybe TRBD2 (5 bases). Germline V gives CDR1 MDHEN, CDR2 SYDVKM. Trimming pared 6 bases from V and 1 base from J, leaving 15 bases between. The CDR3 has 15 amino acids. The CDR3 spells CASSSGAEGQETQYF. CDR3 sequence (DNA): TGTGCCAGCAGCTCCGGAGCTGAGGGCCAAGAGACCCAGTACTTC.

This clone was detected a few times. Additional DNA sequences in this sample encode the identical CDR3. The genes are TRBV29-1 and TRBJ2-5; 9 positions match TRBD1. Germline CDR1 reads SQVTM; CDR2 reads ANQGSEA. CDR3 length: 12 residues. V was clipped by 6 bases and J by 4 bases; unmatched bases: 3. The CDR3 nucleotides are TGCAGCGTCGACAGGGGGAGAGAGACCCAGTACTTC. This translates into CSVDRGRETQYF.

This clone was recorded a few times. The chain is built from TRBV27 and TRBJ2-1; D ambiguous. CDR3 length: 15 residues. The germline V gene encodes CDR1 MNHEY and CDR2 SMNVEV (reference sequence). With 2 bases removed from V and 3 bases from J, the gap between germline ends came to 11 bases. CDR3 protein: CASSLISRVYNEQFF. The CDR3 DNA sequence: TGTGCCAGCAGTTTAATAAGCCGGGTCTACAATGAGCAGTTCTTC.